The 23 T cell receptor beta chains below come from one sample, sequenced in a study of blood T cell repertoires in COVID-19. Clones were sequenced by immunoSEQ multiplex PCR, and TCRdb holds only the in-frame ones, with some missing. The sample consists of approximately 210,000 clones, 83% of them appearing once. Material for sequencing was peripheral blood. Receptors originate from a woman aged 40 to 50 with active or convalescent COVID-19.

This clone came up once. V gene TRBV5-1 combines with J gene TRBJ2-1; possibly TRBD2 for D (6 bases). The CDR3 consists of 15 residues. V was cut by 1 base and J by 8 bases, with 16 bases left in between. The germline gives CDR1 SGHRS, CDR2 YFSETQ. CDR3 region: CASSLLTSPKDEQFF. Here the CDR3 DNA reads TGCGCCAGCAGCTTGCTAACTAGCCCAAAGGATGAGCAGTTCTTC.

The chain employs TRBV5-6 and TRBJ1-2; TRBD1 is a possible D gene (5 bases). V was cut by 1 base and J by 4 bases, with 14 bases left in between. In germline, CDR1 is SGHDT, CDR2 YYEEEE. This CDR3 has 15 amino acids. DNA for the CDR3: TGTGCCAGCAGCTTGAGCGACGGGGGTTTCTATGGCTACACCTTC. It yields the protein CASSLSDGGFYGYTF. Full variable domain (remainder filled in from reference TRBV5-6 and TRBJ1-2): DAGVTQSPTHLIKTRGQQVTLRCSPKSGHDTVSWYQQALGQGPQFIFQYYEEEERQRGNFPDRFSGHQFPNYSSELNVNALLLGDSALYLCASSLSDGGFYGYTFGSGTRLTVV.

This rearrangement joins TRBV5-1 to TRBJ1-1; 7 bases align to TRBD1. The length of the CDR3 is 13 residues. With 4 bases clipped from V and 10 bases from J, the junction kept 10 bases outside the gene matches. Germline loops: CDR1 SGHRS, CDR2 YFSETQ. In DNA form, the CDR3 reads TGCGCCAGCAGCACCGCTTGGGACAGTAGAGCTTTCTTT. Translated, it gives CASSTAWDSRAFF.

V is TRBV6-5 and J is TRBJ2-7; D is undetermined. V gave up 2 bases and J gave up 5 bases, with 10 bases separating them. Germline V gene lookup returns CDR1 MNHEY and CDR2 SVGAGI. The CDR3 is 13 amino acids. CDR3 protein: CASSYLSLDEQYF. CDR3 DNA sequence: TGTGCCAGCAGTTACCTGTCACTGGACGAGCAGTACTTC.

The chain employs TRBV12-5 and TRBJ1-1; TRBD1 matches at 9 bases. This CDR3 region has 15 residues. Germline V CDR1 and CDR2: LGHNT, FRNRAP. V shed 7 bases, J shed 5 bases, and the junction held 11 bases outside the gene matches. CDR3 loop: CASADDNRGHTEAFF. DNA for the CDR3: TGTGCTAGTGCCGATGATAACAGGGGGCATACTGAAGCTTTCTTT.

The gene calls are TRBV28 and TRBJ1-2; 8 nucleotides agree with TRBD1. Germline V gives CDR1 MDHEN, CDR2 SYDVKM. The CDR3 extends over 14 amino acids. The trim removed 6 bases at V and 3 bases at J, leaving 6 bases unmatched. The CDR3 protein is CASRLTGAHYGYTF. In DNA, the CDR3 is TGTGCCAGCAGGTTGACAGGGGCACACTATGGCTACACCTTC.

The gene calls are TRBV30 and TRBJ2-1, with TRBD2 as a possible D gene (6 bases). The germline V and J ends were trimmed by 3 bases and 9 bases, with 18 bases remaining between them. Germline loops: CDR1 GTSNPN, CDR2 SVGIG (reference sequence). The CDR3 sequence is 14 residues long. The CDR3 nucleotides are TGTGCCTGGAGCGACACTAGCTCCAAGGGTGAGCAGTTCTTC. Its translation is CAWSDTSSKGEQFF.

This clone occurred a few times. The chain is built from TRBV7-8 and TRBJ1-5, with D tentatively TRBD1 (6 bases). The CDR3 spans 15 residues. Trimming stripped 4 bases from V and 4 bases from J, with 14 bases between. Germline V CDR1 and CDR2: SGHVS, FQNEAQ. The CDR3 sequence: CASSSEDSYNQPQHF. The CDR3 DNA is TGTGCCAGCAGCTCTGAGGACAGCTATAATCAGCCCCAGCATTTT. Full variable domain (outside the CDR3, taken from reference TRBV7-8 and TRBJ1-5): GAGVSQSPRYKVAKRGQDVALRCDPISGHVSLFWYQQALGQGPEFLTYFQNEAQLDKSGLPSDRFFAERPEGSVSTLKIQRTQQEDSAVYLCASSSEDSYNQPQHFGDGTRLSIL.

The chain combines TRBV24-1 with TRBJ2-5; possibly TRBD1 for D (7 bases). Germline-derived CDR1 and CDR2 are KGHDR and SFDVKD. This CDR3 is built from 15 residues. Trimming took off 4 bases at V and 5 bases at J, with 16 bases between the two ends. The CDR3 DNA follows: TGTGCCACCAGTGAACCGGAGGGGGCAGGGGAGACCCAGTACTTC. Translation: CATSEPEGAGETQYF.

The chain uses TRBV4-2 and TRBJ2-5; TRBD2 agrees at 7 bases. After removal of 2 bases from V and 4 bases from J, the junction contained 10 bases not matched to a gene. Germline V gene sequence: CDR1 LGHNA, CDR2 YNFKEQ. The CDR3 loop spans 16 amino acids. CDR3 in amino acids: CASSQRLRGGGETQYF. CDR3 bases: TGTGCCAGCAGCCAACGCCTCCGGGGCGGGGGAGAGACCCAGTACTTC.

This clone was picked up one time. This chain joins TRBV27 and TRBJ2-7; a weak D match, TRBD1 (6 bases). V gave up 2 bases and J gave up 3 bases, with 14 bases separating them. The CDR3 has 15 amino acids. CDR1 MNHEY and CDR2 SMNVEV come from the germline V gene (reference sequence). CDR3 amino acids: CASSLKPDSVYEQYF. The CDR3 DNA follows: TGTGCCAGCAGTTTAAAGCCGGACAGCGTCTACGAGCAGTACTTC.

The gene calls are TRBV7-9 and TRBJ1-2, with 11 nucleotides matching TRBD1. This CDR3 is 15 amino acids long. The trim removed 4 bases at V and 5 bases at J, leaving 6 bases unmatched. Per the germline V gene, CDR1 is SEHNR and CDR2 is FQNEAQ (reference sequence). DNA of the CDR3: TGTGCCAGCAGCTCGAGCGGACAGGGGGCTTATGGCTACACCTTC. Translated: CASSSSGQGAYGYTF.

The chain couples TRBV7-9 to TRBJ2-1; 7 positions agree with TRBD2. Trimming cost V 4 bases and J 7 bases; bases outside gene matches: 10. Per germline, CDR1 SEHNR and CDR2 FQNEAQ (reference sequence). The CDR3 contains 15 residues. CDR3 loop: CASSSPLTSRNEQFF. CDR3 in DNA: TGTGCCAGCAGCTCCCCCTTGACTAGCAGGAATGAGCAGTTCTTC.

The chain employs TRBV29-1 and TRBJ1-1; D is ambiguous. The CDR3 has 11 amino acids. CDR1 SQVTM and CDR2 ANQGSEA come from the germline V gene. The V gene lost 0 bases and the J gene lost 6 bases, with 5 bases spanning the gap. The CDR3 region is CSVEDIPEAFF. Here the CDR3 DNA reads TGCAGCGTTGAAGACATCCCTGAAGCTTTCTTT.

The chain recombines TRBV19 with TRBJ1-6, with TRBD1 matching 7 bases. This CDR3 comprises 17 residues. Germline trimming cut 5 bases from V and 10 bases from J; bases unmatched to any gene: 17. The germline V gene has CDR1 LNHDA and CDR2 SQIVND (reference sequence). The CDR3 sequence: CASSLILDRQTSSPLHF. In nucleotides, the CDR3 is TGTGCCAGTAGTCTCATATTGGACAGGCAAACCTCCTCACCCCTCCACTTT.

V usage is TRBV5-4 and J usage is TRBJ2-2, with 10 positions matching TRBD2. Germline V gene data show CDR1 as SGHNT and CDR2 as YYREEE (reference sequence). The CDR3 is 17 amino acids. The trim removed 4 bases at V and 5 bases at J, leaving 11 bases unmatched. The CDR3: CASSLGGPSGSTGELFF. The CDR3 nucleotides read TGTGCCAGCAGCCTTGGCGGGCCTAGCGGGAGTACCGGGGAGCTGTTTTTT.

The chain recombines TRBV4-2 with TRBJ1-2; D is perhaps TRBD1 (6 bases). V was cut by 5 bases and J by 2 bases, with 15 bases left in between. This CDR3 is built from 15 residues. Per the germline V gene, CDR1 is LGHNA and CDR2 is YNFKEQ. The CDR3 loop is CASSDTGTPNYGYTF. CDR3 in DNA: TGTGCCAGCAGCGATACCGGGACACCGAACTATGGCTACACCTTC.

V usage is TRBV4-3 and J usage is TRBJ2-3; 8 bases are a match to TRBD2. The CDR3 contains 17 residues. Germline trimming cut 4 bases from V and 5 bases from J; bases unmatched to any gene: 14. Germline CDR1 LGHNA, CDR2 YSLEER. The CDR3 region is CASSLFFAGGRGDTQYF. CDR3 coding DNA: TGCGCCAGCAGCCTCTTCTTTGCGGGGGGACGTGGAGATACGCAGTATTTT.

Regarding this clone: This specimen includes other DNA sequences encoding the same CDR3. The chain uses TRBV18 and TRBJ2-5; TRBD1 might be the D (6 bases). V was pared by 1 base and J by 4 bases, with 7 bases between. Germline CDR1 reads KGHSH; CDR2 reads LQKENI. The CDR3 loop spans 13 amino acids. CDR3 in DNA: TGTGCCAGCTCACCACGAGGGGGAGAGACCCAGTACTTC. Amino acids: CASSPRGGETQYF.

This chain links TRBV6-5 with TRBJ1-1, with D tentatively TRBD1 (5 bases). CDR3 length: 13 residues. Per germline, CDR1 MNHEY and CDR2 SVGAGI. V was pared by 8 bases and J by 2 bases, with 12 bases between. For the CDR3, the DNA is TGTGCCAGCCATCCGGGGGAAAACACTGAAGCTTTCTTT. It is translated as CASHPGENTEAFF.

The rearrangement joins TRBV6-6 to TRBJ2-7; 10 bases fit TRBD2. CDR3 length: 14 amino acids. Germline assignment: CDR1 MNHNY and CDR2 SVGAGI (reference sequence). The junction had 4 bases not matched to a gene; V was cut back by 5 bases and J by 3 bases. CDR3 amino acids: CASSGTSVHYEQYF. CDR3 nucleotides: TGTGCCAGCAGTGGGACTAGCGTACACTACGAGCAGTACTTC.

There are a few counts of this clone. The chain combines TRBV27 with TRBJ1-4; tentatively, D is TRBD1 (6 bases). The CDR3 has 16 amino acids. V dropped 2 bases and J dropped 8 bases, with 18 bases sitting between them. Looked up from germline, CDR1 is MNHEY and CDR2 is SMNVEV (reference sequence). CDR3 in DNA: TGTGCCAGCAGTTTAAGAGAGGGGGGGCGAGGAGAAAAACTGTTTTTT. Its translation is CASSLREGGRGEKLFF.

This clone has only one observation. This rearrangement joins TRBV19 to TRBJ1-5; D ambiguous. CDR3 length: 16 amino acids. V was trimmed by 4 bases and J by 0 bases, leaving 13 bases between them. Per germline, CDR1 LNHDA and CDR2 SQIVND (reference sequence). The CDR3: CASSRRTEFSNQPQHF. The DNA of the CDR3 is TGTGCCAGTAGTAGGAGGACGGAATTTAGCAATCAGCCCCAGCATTTT.